This TCR beta chain derives from a study of T cells after yellow fever vaccination. Overall study: Libraries from low-cell-number fractions were prepared with the SMART-Seq v4 Ultra Low Input RNA kit.

This clonotype came up many times. 5'RACE template switching generated TCR cDNA, adding a universal primer site and UMIs. Via MiXCR, TCRdb re-called the 5' RACE reads, giving one row per CDR3 protein. The sample lists about 63,000 distinct CDR3 sequences; 6% to 7.5% were seen once. CDR3 length: 13 residues. The sequences come from CD8+ T cells sorted from PBMCs, collected 15 days after the yellow fever booster vaccination. The TCR sequence derives from a man in his thirties or forties who received the YFV17D yellow fever vaccine. This rearrangement joins TRBV21-1 to TRBJ1-1. TRBV21-1 is designated a pseudogene. The CDR3: CASSKGQNTEAFF. The CDR3 DNA reads TGTGCCAGCAGCAAGGGTCAGAACACTGAAGCTTTCTTT.